Listed here are 10 T cell receptor beta chains from one sample, sequenced in a study of cytomegalovirus exposure and HLA in healthy donors. The method was immunoSEQ multiplex PCR; TCRdb's version includes in-frame clones alone and lacks a portion of them. The repertoire holds some 140,000 clones, with around 88% as singletons. Material: PBMCs. The source is a man between 18 and 35 years old in good health and CMV-seropositive.

The rearrangement links TRBV19 to TRBJ2-1; no clear D gene. Deletions cut 9 bases from V and 3 bases from J, with 15 bases between. CDR1 LNHDA and CDR2 SQIVND come from the germline V gene (reference sequence). The CDR3 consists of 14 residues. The CDR3 here is CASQKQGDYNEQFF. CDR3 DNA: TGTGCCAGCCAAAAACAAGGAGACTACAATGAGCAGTTCTTC.

The chain recombines TRBV15 with TRBJ2-5, with D maybe TRBD1 (6 bases). Trimming pared 3 bases from V and 5 bases from J, leaving 7 bases between. The germline CDR1 and CDR2 sequences are LNHNV and YYDKDF (reference sequence). The CDR3 covers 12 residues. The CDR3 here is CATSSDRETQYF. The CDR3 bases are TGTGCCACCAGCAGCGACAGGGAGACCCAGTACTTC.

V and J are TRBV28 and TRBJ1-5; 7 bases are a match to TRBD1. V gave up 7 bases and J gave up 4 bases; unmatched junction bases: 10. Germline V CDR1 and CDR2: MDHEN, SYDVKM. This CDR3 is 15 amino acids long. The CDR3 loop reads CASTFSGGINQPQHF. The CDR3 nucleotides read TGTGCCAGCACCTTCTCAGGGGGTATTAATCAGCCCCAGCATTTT.

The chain has TRBV5-6 and TRBJ2-6; D remains unclear. Germline CDR1 SGHDT, CDR2 YYEEEE. The CDR3 runs to 16 residues. The V and J ends lost 4 bases and 2 bases respectively, with 13 bases between them. The CDR3 sequence is CASSHDIGAGANVLTF. CDR3 nucleotide sequence: TGTGCCAGCAGCCACGACATAGGCGCTGGGGCCAACGTCCTGACTTTC.

This clone has just a few counts. This chain connects TRBV30 to TRBJ1-2; D gene uncertain. Germline V gene sequence: CDR1 GTSNPN, CDR2 SVGIG (reference sequence). This CDR3 region has 14 residues. Trimming took 3 bases from V and 4 from J, leaving 15 bases between them. CDR3 bases: TGTGCCTGGAGCGAGCTTGGACTGGTCTATGGCTACACCTTC. It is translated as CAWSELGLVYGYTF.

The chain couples TRBV11-3 to TRBJ2-1; no definite D call. With 0 bases removed from V and 0 bases from J, the gap between germline ends came to 3 bases. Germline CDR1 and CDR2: SGHNT and YENEEA. The CDR3 runs to 14 residues. In nucleotides, the CDR3 is TGTGCCAGCAGCTTAGACCTCTCCTACAATGAGCAGTTCTTC. Amino acid sequence: CASSLDLSYNEQFF. The full variable domain, in which reference TRBV11-3 and TRBJ2-1 provide the parts outside the CDR3, is EAGVVQSPRYKIIEKKQPVAFWCNPISGHNTLYWYLQNLGQGPELLIRYENEEAVDDSQLPKDRFSAERLKGVDSTLKIQPAELGDSAVYLCASSLDLSYNEQFFGPGTRLTVL.

This clone has only one observation. V and J are TRBV6-6 and TRBJ2-6; TRBD1 might be the D (6 bases). The CDR3 extends over 16 amino acids. Germline loops: CDR1 MNHNY, CDR2 SVGAGI (reference sequence). Deletions cut 2 bases from V and 2 bases from J, with 10 bases between. CDR3 DNA sequence: TGTGCCAGCAGTTACACTACAGGGACTGGGGCCAACGTCCTGACTTTC. This encodes CASSYTTGTGANVLTF.

V is TRBV6-5 and J is TRBJ2-3; 8 bases match TRBD2. The CDR3 contains 16 residues. V shed 3 bases, J shed 5 bases, and the junction held 10 bases outside the gene matches. Germline CDR1 is MNHEY and CDR2 is SVGAGI. This CDR3 is CASSYFSGETLDTQYF. In DNA, the CDR3 is TGTGCCAGCAGTTATTTTAGCGGGGAGACCTTAGATACGCAGTATTTT.

This chain joins TRBV18 and TRBJ1-1, with 7 bases that match TRBD1. The CDR3 extends over 14 amino acids. From germline, CDR1 is KGHSH and CDR2 LQKENI. V lost 8 bases, J lost 3 bases, and 9 bases stayed unmatched. CDR3 sequence reads: CASTADREDTEAFF. Here the CDR3 DNA reads TGTGCCAGCACGGCCGACAGGGAAGACACTGAAGCTTTCTTT.

The chain carries TRBV6-1 and TRBJ2-7; 9 nucleotides agree with TRBD1. The CDR3 is made up of 15 amino acids. CDR1 and CDR2 (germline): MNHNS, SASEGT. V gave up 8 bases and J gave up 5 bases; unmatched junction bases: 13. The CDR3 reads CASSQQGAAFDEQYF. The CDR3 nucleotides read TGTGCCAGCTCCCAACAGGGGGCGGCATTTGACGAGCAGTACTTC.